Below, 28 T cell receptor beta chains from the same sample are listed, as sequenced in a study of T cells in Graves' hyperthyroidism and ophthalmopathy. Amplified TCR beta CDR3 regions derived from RNA transcripts. An initial round of RT-PCR targeting the TCR CDR3 relied on the HTBI primer set. TCRdb used MiXCR to reprocess the multiplex PCR reads, holding one entry per CDR3 protein. The table lists 400,000 to 600,000 distinct CDR3 sequences, more than 20% of them singletons. Source material: blood. The receptors derive from a man aged 18 to 30 with Graves' hyperthyroidism.

The rearrangement links TRBV4-1 to TRBJ1-5, with D unresolved. The CDR3 is 16 residues long. Deletions cut 2 bases from V and 7 bases from J, with 18 bases between. Germline V gene sequence: CDR1 MGHRA, CDR2 YSYEKL. The CDR3 nucleotides are TGCGCCAGCAGCCAAAAAGTGCTCGGTGCACTGCAGCCCCAGCATTTT. Its translation is CASSQKVLGALQPQHF.

Ten or more counts support this clonotype. J is TRBJ2-5 and V is TRBV10-3; 10 bases agree with TRBD2. Looked up from germline, CDR1 is ENHRY and CDR2 is SYGVKD. The J segment lost 0 bases and the V segment lost 10 bases, leaving 5 bases of the junction unmatched. This CDR3 contains 14 residues. The CDR3 region has the DNA TGTGCCACCGCTAGCGGGGGTCACCAAGAGACCCAGTACTTC. Amino acid sequence: CATASGGHQETQYF.

This chain connects TRBV3-1 to TRBJ1-1; D ambiguous. The CDR3 loop spans 11 amino acids. The germline V and J ends were trimmed by 2 bases and 6 bases, with 4 bases remaining between them. Germline V lookup: CDR1 LGHDT, CDR2 YNNKEL (reference sequence). For the CDR3, the DNA is TGTGCCAGCAGCCAAAGAGCTGAAGCTTTCTTT. Translating it yields CASSQRAEAFF. Using reference TRBV3-1 and TRBJ1-1 for the parts outside the CDR3, the full variable domain is DTAVSQTPKYLVTQMGNDKSIKCEQNLGHDTMYWYKQDSKKFLKIMFSYNNKELIINETVPNRFSPKSPDKAHLNLHINSLELGDSAVYFCASSQRAEAFFGQGTRLTVV.

This clonotype was found once. The chain joins TRBV6-5 to TRBJ2-7; 8 nucleotides line up with TRBD1. The V and J ends lost 4 bases and 3 bases, in that order; junction bases with no gene match: 8. Germline values: CDR1 MNHEY, CDR2 SVGAGI. The CDR3 is 15 residues long. CDR3 protein: CASSSPDRVGYEQYF. The CDR3, as DNA: TGTGCCAGCAGTTCCCCGGACAGGGTCGGCTACGAGCAGTACTTC.

The chain has TRBV11-1 and TRBJ2-7; D ambiguous. Trimming left V 2 bases short and J 0 bases short, with 8 bases between. Germline V CDR1 and CDR2: SGHAT, FQDESV (reference sequence). This CDR3 spans 14 amino acids. CDR3 in amino acids: CASSLLRLSYEQYF. Here the CDR3 DNA reads TGTGCCAGCAGCTTACTCCGCCTCTCCTACGAGCAGTACTTC.

This clonotype occurred many times. CDR3: CASSYGLAGEQYF. As DNA, the CDR3 is TGTGCCAGCAGTTACGGACTAGCGGGCGAGCAGTACTTC. The chain couples TRBV6-5 to TRBJ2-7, with 11 bases that match TRBD2. V trimming: 2 bases; J trimming: 6 bases; junction bases outside the gene matches: 0. The germline V gene has CDR1 MNHEY and CDR2 SVGAGI. The length of the CDR3 is 13 residues.

This clonotype was seen a few times. The V gene is TRBV12-3 or TRBV12-4, the J gene TRBJ2-7; D call uncertain. Trimming left V 4 bases short and J 3 bases short, with 10 bases between. This CDR3 is built from 13 residues. CDR3 nucleotide sequence: TGTGCCAGCAGTTCTGGGCGGATCTACGAGCAGTACTTC. The encoded protein is CASSSGRIYEQYF.

The sample holds many counts of this clonotype. V gene TRBV6-1 combines with J gene TRBJ1-1, with a possible D match to TRBD1 (5 bases). This CDR3 region has 12 residues. Germline V gives CDR1 MNHNS, CDR2 SASEGT. Trimming stripped 5 bases from V and 11 bases from J, with 15 bases between. CDR3 DNA sequence: TGTGCCAGCAGTCCTGAGGGACTCGTGGCTTTCTTT. Translation: CASSPEGLVAFF.

The chain is built from TRBV11-1 and TRBJ2-7; 8 bases fit TRBD2. J was trimmed by 3 bases and V by 0 bases; bases with no gene match: 7. Germline CDR1 is SGHAT and CDR2 is FQDESV (reference sequence). This CDR3 is 16 amino acids long. This CDR3 reads CASSLAQSGGFYEQYF. CDR3 in DNA: TGTGCCAGCAGCTTAGCGCAGAGCGGGGGTTTCTACGAGCAGTACTTC.

The V call is TRBV28, the J call TRBJ1-2, with TRBD1 matching over 7 bases. In germline, CDR1 is MDHEN, CDR2 SYDVKM. The length of the CDR3 is 14 residues. V lost 7 bases, J lost 2 bases, and 7 bases stayed unmatched. DNA of the CDR3: TGTGCCAGCACAGGGCAGGGGGAAAACTATGGCTACACCTTC. Protein product: CASTGQGENYGYTF.

This clonotype was seen at least ten times. The rearrangement links TRBV12-3 or TRBV12-4 to TRBJ2-4; 7 nucleotides match TRBD1. With V trimmed by 6 bases and J by 6 bases, 8 bases remained unmatched. The CDR3 is 14 residues long. The chain's CDR3 is CASSFTGVGNIQYF. The CDR3 DNA is TGTGCCAGCAGCTTTACAGGGGTCGGAAACATTCAGTACTTC.

In its sample, this clonotype was seen many times. The chain couples TRBV18 to TRBJ1-5; D not resolved. Germline loops: CDR1 KGHSH, CDR2 LQKENI. Trimming took 4 bases from V and 3 from J, leaving 13 bases between them. The CDR3 totals 15 residues. Here the CDR3 reads CASSLGPRINQPQHF. The CDR3 DNA reads as TGTGCCAGCTCACTTGGACCGCGGATCAATCAGCCCCAGCATTTT.

In this sample, this clonotype turned up a few times. The V and J genes are TRBV2 and TRBJ1-6, with TRBD1 identical over 8 bases. The length of the CDR3 is 15 residues. V dropped 6 bases and J dropped 6; count of bases not matched to a gene: 7. The germline CDR1 and CDR2 sequences are SNHLY and FYNNEI. This chain's CDR3 is CASSVADRGNSPLHF. The CDR3 DNA reads TGTGCCAGCAGCGTAGCAGACAGGGGTAATTCACCCCTCCACTTT.

The chain links TRBV19 to TRBJ1-5; D not certain. The CDR3 has 13 amino acids. V was cut by 5 bases and J by 7 bases, with 12 bases left in between. Per the germline V gene, CDR1 is LNHDA and CDR2 is SQIVND (reference sequence). CDR3: CASSVRYDQPQHF. DNA of the CDR3: TGTGCCAGTAGTGTCAGGTACGACCAGCCCCAGCATTTT.

CDR3 loop: CASSLGGRLHGYTF. DNA for the CDR3: TGTGCCAGCAGTTTAGGAGGGCGCCTGCATGGCTACACCTTC. The chain combines TRBV28 with TRBJ1-2; D gene ambiguous. This CDR3 region has 14 residues. Per the germline V gene, CDR1 is MDHEN and CDR2 is SYDVKM. V shed 2 bases and J shed 6 bases, with 13 bases lying between them.

Many counts were recorded for this clonotype. The chain recombines TRBV7-8 with TRBJ2-5; D perhaps matches TRBD1 (5 bases). Trimming left V 4 bases short and J 5 bases short, with 14 bases between. This CDR3 region has 14 residues. Looked up from germline, CDR1 is SGHVS and CDR2 is FQNEAQ. Here the CDR3 reads CASSSDTGMETQYF. The CDR3 DNA sequence: TGTGCCAGCAGCTCGGACACGGGCATGGAGACCCAGTACTTC.

This clonotype was recorded at least ten times. V is TRBV28 and J is TRBJ1-1; unclear D gene. The germline V and J ends were trimmed by 4 bases and 0 bases, with 6 bases remaining between them. The CDR3 is 13 residues long. CDR1 is MDHEN and CDR2 is SYDVKM in the germline V gene. CDR3 protein: CASSSKMNTEAFF. CDR3 sequence (DNA): TGTGCCAGCAGTTCCAAAATGAACACTGAAGCTTTCTTT.

This clonotype has ten or more counts. The chain joins TRBV12-3 or TRBV12-4 to TRBJ1-1; D perhaps matches TRBD1 (5 bases). The CDR3 spans 14 residues. V dropped 6 bases and J dropped 3 bases, with 14 bases sitting between them. The CDR3 sequence is CASRGGDGYTEAFF. As DNA, the CDR3 is TGTGCCAGCAGGGGGGGGGACGGGTACACTGAAGCTTTCTTT.

CDR3 protein: CSATRRGGTNTGELFF. The DNA for the CDR3 is TGCAGTGCTACCCGGAGGGGCGGAACGAACACCGGGGAGCTGTTTTTT. This rearrangement joins TRBV20-1 to TRBJ2-2; D perhaps matches TRBD2 (6 bases). The CDR3 is 16 residues long. The V end lost 4 bases, the J end lost 0 bases, and 15 bases lay between the germline ends. Germline V gene sequence: CDR1 DFQATT, CDR2 SNEGSKA (reference sequence).

This clonotype was recorded many times. The chain couples TRBV12-3 or TRBV12-4 to TRBJ1-5; the D gene is possibly TRBD1 (5 bases). CDR3 size: 13 residues. Trimming removed 2 bases at V and 7 bases at J, with 9 bases between. CDR3: CASSLNQGQPQHF. In DNA form, the CDR3 reads TGTGCCAGCAGTTTAAACCAGGGACAGCCCCAGCATTTT.

With regard to this clonotype: A junction boundary mismatches the germline segment, possibly from a read error. The rearrangement joins TRBV2 to TRBJ2-2; a possible D gene is TRBD2 (5 bases). Looked up from germline, CDR1 is SNHLY and CDR2 is FYNNEI. The CDR3 is 11 amino acids. The DNA for the CDR3 is TGTGCCAGCATCAAGCCCGGGGATCTGTTTTTT. Translated, it gives CASIKPGDLFF.

The chain has TRBV19 and TRBJ1-5; tentatively, D is TRBD1 (5 bases). The germline V gene has CDR1 LNHDA and CDR2 SQIVND (reference sequence). V was shortened by 4 bases and J by 7 bases, with 17 bases between the two germline ends. CDR3 length equals 15 residues. CDR3 bases: TGTGCCAGTAGTAGTGGAGGGGTCTTCAGGCAGCCCCAGCATTTT. Residues: CASSSGGVFRQPQHF. Drawing the rest from reference TRBV19 and TRBJ1-5, the complete variable domain is DGGITQSPKYLFRKEGQNVTLSCEQNLNHDAMYWYRQDPGQGLRLIYYSQIVNDFQKGDIAEGYSVSREKKESFPLTVTSAQKNPTAFYLCASSSGGVFRQPQHFGDGTRLSIL.

This clonotype was seen repeatedly, ten times or more. The genes are TRBV12-3 or TRBV12-4 and TRBJ1-1, with D possibly matching TRBD1 (5 bases). This CDR3 region has 14 residues. Trimming pared 5 bases from V and 1 base from J, leaving 11 bases between. CDR3 amino acids: CASSLRVGNTEAFF. In DNA form, the CDR3 reads TGTGCCAGCAGTCTCAGGGTAGGGAACACTGAAGCTTTCTTT.

The rearrangement joins TRBV6-5 to TRBJ2-5; 9 bases match TRBD2. CDR1 and CDR2 from the germline V gene are MNHEY and SVGAGI. This CDR3 has 17 residues. Unmatched junction bases numbered 12, after V lost 2 bases and J lost 5 bases. In nucleotides, the CDR3 is TGTGCCAGCAGTTACGCCGGGGGTAGCGGGGGTTGGGAGACCCAGTACTTC. Residues: CASSYAGGSGGWETQYF.

The V gene is TRBV28, the J gene TRBJ2-2; 8 bases match TRBD1. The CDR3 is 14 amino acids. The V segment lost 6 bases and the J segment 6 bases; nucleotides outside the gene matches: 6. The germline gives CDR1 MDHEN, CDR2 SYDVKM. CDR3 coding DNA: TGTGCCAGCAGCCGCCGACAGGGGCCCGGGGAGCTGTTTTTT. Its translation is CASSRRQGPGELFF.

This clonotype was found many times. The rearrangement joins TRBV4-1 to TRBJ1-1, with D possibly being TRBD1 (5 bases). Germline values: CDR1 MGHRA, CDR2 YSYEKL. V lost 4 bases and J lost 6, with 12 bases in between. The CDR3 has 13 amino acids. This CDR3 is CASSPGLGAEAFF. CDR3 sequence (DNA): TGCGCCAGCAGCCCGGGACTCGGGGCTGAAGCTTTCTTT.

This clonotype was counted only a few times. At one boundary the junction diverges from the germline segment, which might be a read error. V and J are TRBV10-3 and TRBJ1-3, with D hard to call. The germline V gene encodes CDR1 ENHRY and CDR2 SYGVKD. The CDR3 contains 16 residues. CDR3 DNA: TGTGCCAGCAGTGAGTCCTTCGGGTTCTCTGGAAACACCATATATTTT. It encodes CASSESFGFSGNTIYF.

This clonotype was picked up many times. V usage is TRBV2 and J usage is TRBJ2-3, with 7 bases aligning to TRBD1. V trimming: 1 base; J trimming: 1 base; junction bases outside the gene matches: 2. CDR1 is SNHLY, CDR2 FYNNEI, per germline. The CDR3 extends over 15 amino acids. The CDR3 DNA reads TGTGCCAGCAGTGAAGATCAGGGGGGCACAGATACGCAGTATTTT. It specifies CASSEDQGGTDTQYF.